Each of the 27 T cell receptor beta chains below was sequenced from the same sample in a study of blood T cell repertoires in COVID-19. The protocol was immunoSEQ multiplex PCR, while the TCRdb copy is restricted to in-frame clones and leaves out a portion. The sample records some 170,000 clones, 82% being singletons. The sequenced sample consisted of peripheral blood. These receptors were collected from a woman in her 70s with acute or convalescent COVID-19.

The rearrangement joins TRBV29-1 to TRBJ2-1; perhaps TRBD2 as D (5 bases). CDR1 and CDR2 from the germline V gene are SQVTM and ANQGSEA. CDR3 size: 17 residues. V lost 0 bases, J lost 0 bases, and 15 bases lay in between. CDR3 amino acids: CSVEDPERRSSYNEQFF. CDR3 nucleotide sequence: TGCAGCGTTGAAGATCCTGAGCGGAGGAGCTCCTACAATGAGCAGTTCTTC.

V is TRBV7-3 and J is TRBJ2-1; 11 nucleotides align to TRBD2. Germline values: CDR1 SGHTA, CDR2 FQGTGA. Trimming cost V 5 bases and J 9 bases; bases outside gene matches: 9. The CDR3 is 15 amino acids. The CDR3 region is CASSPKTSGAGEQFF. The CDR3, as DNA: TGTGCCAGCAGCCCCAAGACTAGCGGGGCCGGTGAGCAGTTCTTC.

This clone showed up just once. V usage is TRBV4-3 and J usage is TRBJ2-7; TRBD1 might be the D (6 bases). The ends were cut back, 2 bases at V and 1 base at J, with 6 bases in the middle. Germline-derived CDR1 and CDR2 are LGHNA and YSLEER. The CDR3 is 13 amino acids. The CDR3, as DNA: TGCGCCAGCAGCCAAACAGGGTCCTACGAGCAGTACTTC. This sequence encodes CASSQTGSYEQYF.

V is TRBV20-1 and J is TRBJ2-5; 11 bases match TRBD2. The CDR3 runs to 16 residues. The trim removed 3 bases at V and 4 bases at J, leaving 10 bases unmatched. CDR1 is DFQATT and CDR2 is SNEGSKA in the germline V gene (reference sequence). CDR3 residues: CSASGSGGARPETQYF. Here the CDR3 DNA reads TGCAGTGCTAGTGGTAGCGGGGGGGCCCGCCCAGAGACCCAGTACTTC.

Notes on this clone: The junction does not match germline at one end; this may be a read error. The rearrangement uses TRBV7-7 and TRBJ2-3, with D unresolved. Germline CDR1 SSHAT, CDR2 FNYEAQ (reference sequence). The CDR3 spans 13 residues. The CDR3 spells CASSLARTDTQYF. In nucleotides, the CDR3 is TGTGCTAGCAGCTTAGCCCGTACAGATACGCAGTATTTT.

The gene calls are TRBV7-2 and TRBJ2-3, with 10 bases that match TRBD2. V lost 5 bases, J lost 6 bases, and 5 bases stayed unmatched. Germline V gene sequence: CDR1 SGHTA, CDR2 FQGNSA. This CDR3 has 14 residues. CDR3: CASSPSGRVDTQYF. The CDR3 bases are TGTGCCAGCAGCCCTAGCGGGAGAGTTGATACGCAGTATTTT. Looking up the rest from reference TRBV7-2 and TRBJ2-3 gives the full variable domain: GAGVSQSPSNKVTEKGKDVELRCDPISGHTALYWYRQSLGQGLEFLIYFQGNSAPDKSGLPSDRFSAERTGGSVSTLTIQRTQQEDSAVYLCASSPSGRVDTQYFGPGTRLTVL.

The gene calls are TRBV9 and TRBJ1-1; 7 bases agree with TRBD1. The CDR3 is 15 amino acids. V lost 3 bases to trimming and J lost 3 bases; unmatched junction nucleotides: 8. Germline V gene lookup returns CDR1 SGDLS and CDR2 YYNGEE. The CDR3 DNA reads TGTGCCAGCAGCGCTCAAAGGGGGCCATACACTGAAGCTTTCTTT. This gives the protein CASSAQRGPYTEAFF.

The V and J genes are TRBV9 and TRBJ1-2; D possibly corresponds to TRBD1 (6 bases). Germline V CDR1 and CDR2: SGDLS, YYNGEE. The CDR3 is made up of 12 amino acids. Deletions cut 7 bases from V and 4 bases from J, with 11 bases between. CDR3 sequence reads: CASLRGAYGYTF. The CDR3 nucleotides are TGTGCCAGCCTTCGGGGGGCCTATGGCTACACCTTC.

The chain links TRBV7-2 to TRBJ1-4; 10 positions agree with TRBD1. V dropped 5 bases and J dropped 5; count of bases not matched to a gene: 5. The CDR3 is 15 residues long. From germline, CDR1 is SGHTA and CDR2 FQGNSA. The CDR3 DNA sequence: TGTGCCAGCAGCGATCCGGGACAGGGGAATGAAAAACTGTTTTTT. Translating it yields CASSDPGQGNEKLFF.

The chain is built from TRBV23-1 and TRBJ2-4; 10 bases fit TRBD1. TRBV23-1 is annotated as an ORF whose role is uncertain. With V trimmed by 6 bases and J by 2 bases, 10 bases remained unmatched. CDR3 length: 17 amino acids. Here the CDR3 reads CASSNTGQGGSKNIQYF. DNA of the CDR3: TGCGCCAGCAGCAATACCGGACAGGGGGGTTCCAAAAACATTCAGTACTTC.

The chain links TRBV28 to TRBJ1-2, with 8 bases identical to TRBD1. The CDR3 has 13 residues. Germline V gives CDR1 MDHEN, CDR2 SYDVKM. Trimming at V came to 3 bases and at J to 5 bases, leaving 2 bases not matched to a gene. For the CDR3, the DNA is TGTGCCAGCAGTTTCCGGGACAGGTATGGCTACACCTTC. This sequence encodes CASSFRDRYGYTF.

V is TRBV6-5 and J is TRBJ2-3; TRBD2 might be the D (6 bases). V was shortened by 7 bases and J by 3 bases, with 17 bases between the two germline ends. Germline assignment: CDR1 MNHEY and CDR2 SVGAGI. The CDR3 is 15 residues long. CDR3 nucleotides: TGTGCCAGCACCCCCCCGACGGGAGCGACAGATACGCAGTATTTT. Residues: CASTPPTGATDTQYF.

The chain links TRBV30 to TRBJ1-2, with 9 bases matching TRBD1. Germline CDR1 is GTSNPN and CDR2 is SVGIG (reference sequence). J was trimmed by 8 bases and V by 2 bases; bases with no gene match: 9. CDR3 length equals 14 residues. The CDR3: CAWSPSGTGNGYTF. The CDR3 nucleotides read TGTGCCTGGAGTCCCTCCGGGACAGGGAACGGCTACACCTTC.

This rearrangement joins TRBV4-3 to TRBJ2-1; 8 nucleotides agree with TRBD2. Germline V CDR1 and CDR2: LGHNA, YSLEER. The V segment lost 2 bases and the J segment 4 bases; nucleotides outside the gene matches: 1. The CDR3 has 14 amino acids. The CDR3: CASSQTSGYNEQFF. Here the CDR3 DNA reads TGCGCCAGCAGCCAAACTAGCGGATACAATGAGCAGTTCTTC.

The rearrangement joins TRBV13 to TRBJ2-3, with 7 nucleotides matching TRBD2. V shed 5 bases and J 0 bases; nucleotides not matched to a gene: 14. Germline CDR1 PRHDT, CDR2 FYEKMQ (reference sequence). The CDR3 loop spans 18 amino acids. The CDR3 region is CASSPSYTPGGSTDTQYF. CDR3 DNA sequence: TGTGCCAGCAGCCCCTCATACACCCCGGGGGGTAGCACAGATACGCAGTATTTT.

V usage is TRBV21-1 and J usage is TRBJ2-3; TRBD2, the table's D call, lacks a check against the DNA. TRBV21-1 is annotated as a pseudogene. This CDR3 has 15 amino acids. In DNA form, the CDR3 reads TGTGCCAGCAGCGAAGGCGGGACCACGACAGATACGCAGTATTTT. Translation gives CASSEGGTTTDTQYF.

The genes are TRBV28 and TRBJ1-5, with TRBD1 as a possible D gene (5 bases). V was cut by 5 bases and J by 2 bases, with 13 bases left in between. CDR3 length: 15 amino acids. Germline-derived CDR1 and CDR2 are MDHEN and SYDVKM. The CDR3 is CASSPQGRGNQPQHF. CDR3 DNA: TGTGCCAGCAGTCCCCAGGGTAGAGGCAATCAGCCCCAGCATTTT.

The chain links TRBV20-1 to TRBJ2-3; D is unresolved. Germline CDR1 is DFQATT and CDR2 is SNEGSKA (reference sequence). V lost 3 bases, J lost 2 bases, and 6 bases lay in between. This CDR3 comprises 12 residues. DNA of the CDR3: TGCAGTGCTAGTTTATACACAGATACGCAGTATTTT. Translation gives CSASLYTDTQYF.

The genes are TRBV7-2 and TRBJ2-1, with 15 bases identical to TRBD2. The germline V gene encodes CDR1 SGHTA and CDR2 FQGNSA. The V gene end was trimmed by 4 bases and the J gene end by 5 bases; junction bases not matched to a gene: 3. The CDR3 runs 16 residues. CDR3 sequence (DNA): TGTGCCAGCAGCTCGGGACTAGCGGGGGGAAACAATGAGCAGTTCTTC. Translating gives CASSSGLAGGNNEQFF.

This rearrangement joins TRBV5-5 to TRBJ1-2; no definite D call. The CDR3 has 16 amino acids. Germline V lookup: CDR1 SGHKS, CDR2 YYEKEE (reference sequence). The V end lost 1 base, the J end lost 5 bases, and 18 bases lay between the germline ends. The DNA for the CDR3 is TGTGCCAGCAGCTTGTTTTTAGAGGGAATAGATTATGGCTACACCTTC. Encoded protein: CASSLFLEGIDYGYTF.

This clone was observed a few times. The chain links TRBV12-3 or TRBV12-4 to TRBJ2-1, with no clear D. The CDR3 is made up of 12 amino acids. Between the trimmed V and J ends, which lost 1 base and 6 bases, there was a span of 4 bases. CDR3 region: CASSLDGNEQFF. The CDR3 nucleotides are TGTGCCAGCAGTTTAGACGGCAATGAGCAGTTCTTC.

This clone was seen more than once but under ten times. The rearrangement joins TRBV7-2 to TRBJ1-3; no clear D. CDR1 is SGHTA and CDR2 is FQGNSA in the germline V gene. V lost 2 bases and J lost 2, with 13 bases in between. CDR3 size: 16 residues. The CDR3 loop reads CASSLSETPPGNTIYF. The CDR3 nucleotides are TGTGCCAGCAGCTTATCCGAGACACCTCCTGGAAACACCATATATTTT.

The chain joins TRBV5-5 to TRBJ1-5; D is possibly TRBD1 (6 bases). Germline V gives CDR1 SGHKS, CDR2 YYEKEE (reference sequence). The CDR3 totals 14 residues. V was pared by 0 bases and J by 7 bases, with 11 bases between. CDR3 region: CASSLDRVNQPQHF. Written as DNA, the CDR3 is TGTGCCAGCAGCTTGGACAGGGTCAACCAGCCCCAGCATTTT.

V gene TRBV7-6 combines with J gene TRBJ2-3; 10 nucleotides line up with TRBD1. With V trimmed by 1 base and J by 4 bases, 5 bases remained unmatched. The CDR3 has 16 residues. Germline V CDR1 and CDR2: SGHVS, FNYEAQ. CDR3 DNA sequence: TGTGCCAGCAGCTTAGGACAGGGGGCTTGGGCAGATACGCAGTATTTT. It codes for CASSLGQGAWADTQYF. The full variable domain, its missing parts supplied by reference TRBV7-6 and TRBJ2-3, is GAGVSQSPRYKVTKRGQDVALRCDPISGHVSLYWYRQALGQGPEFLTYFNYEAQQDKSGLPNDRFSAERPEGSISTLTIQRTEQRDSAMYRCASSLGQGAWADTQYFGPGTRLTVL.

The chain has TRBV28 and TRBJ1-5; maybe TRBD1 (5 bases). Germline CDR1 is MDHEN and CDR2 is SYDVKM. V was shortened by 6 bases and J by 2 bases, with 20 bases between the two germline ends. This CDR3 region has 17 residues. In DNA form, the CDR3 reads TGTGCCAGCAGCCAATGGGGGGTGGGGTCGGGCAATCAGCCCCAGCATTTT. Translated: CASSQWGVGSGNQPQHF.

Details on this clone: The same CDR3 arises from other DNA sequences in this sample as well. The chain has TRBV18 and TRBJ1-5; 9 bases align to TRBD1. The CDR3 extends over 14 amino acids. J lost 4 bases, V lost 3 bases, and 1 base had no gene match. Germline-derived CDR1 and CDR2 are KGHSH and LQKENI. The CDR3 nucleotides are TGTGCCAGCTCACCGGGACAGGGTAATCAGCCCCAGCATTTT. The encoded protein is CASSPGQGNQPQHF.

The V call is TRBV5-1, the J call TRBJ2-5, with 10 positions matching TRBD2. The V gene's germline CDR1 is SGHRS and CDR2 YFSETQ. The CDR3 runs 19 residues. With 0 bases clipped from V and 6 bases from J, the junction kept 17 bases outside the gene matches. CDR3 coding DNA: TGCGCCAGCAGCTTGGCGGCTTCAGCGGGAGGGCCGCTTAAAAAGACCCAGTACTTC. It is translated as CASSLAASAGGPLKKTQYF.